This T cell receptor (beta chain) derives from a study of glioma-infiltrating T cells after dendritic cell vaccination. As to time point: after dendritic cell vaccination, including at tumor progression/relapse. Clones were sequenced by immunoSEQ multiplex PCR, and TCRdb holds only the in-frame ones, with some missing. Of 91,000 or so clones detected, around 80% appear once; the ten largest clones hold 5.4%. V dropped 3 bases and J dropped 3; count of bases not matched to a gene: 1. Germline V lookup: CDR1 WNHNN, CDR2 SYGVQD (reference sequence). CDR3 size: 14 residues. The chain links TRBV10-1 to TRBJ2-3; TRBD1 matches at 9 bases. This specimen was blood, taken after dendritic cell vaccination. The TCR comes from a human donor with glioblastoma. CDR3 residues: CASSDGQGTDTQYF. CDR3 nucleotide sequence: TGCGCCAGCAGTGACGGACAGGGGACAGATACGCAGTATTTT.